The 20 T cell receptor beta chains presented below share a single source sample, sequenced in a study of shared clonotypes between healthy human individuals. Some clones are missing from TCRdb's copy, which holds only in-frame ones; the method was immunoSEQ multiplex PCR. In the table there are 2.5 million or so clones, 85% to 95% of which are singletons. Sequenced: naive CD4+ T cells sorted from blood. Specified subset: CD45RA+ positively selected. Every receptor here comes from a man between 18 and 29 years old in good health.

In regard to this clone: This sample includes further DNA sequences coding for the same CDR3. The chain links TRBV7-9 to TRBJ1-2, with D perhaps matching TRBD1 (6 bases). V lost 6 bases, J lost 2 bases, and 10 bases lay in between. CDR1 SEHNR and CDR2 FQNEAQ come from the germline V gene (reference sequence). The CDR3 sequence is 13 residues long. CDR3 in amino acids: CASSQQGNYGYTF. CDR3 bases: TGTGCCAGCAGTCAACAGGGAAACTATGGCTACACCTTC. The full variable domain, rest sourced from reference TRBV7-9 and TRBJ1-2, is DTGVSQNPRHKITKRGQNVTFRCDPISEHNRLYWYRQTLGQGPEFLTYFQNEAQLEKSRLLSDRFSAERPKGSFSTLEIQRTEQGDSAMYLCASSQQGNYGYTFGSGTRLTVV.

The V gene is TRBV2, the J gene TRBJ2-1, with D maybe TRBD2 (6 bases). The CDR3 contains 17 residues. Trimming stripped 6 bases from V and 5 bases from J, with 23 bases between. The germline gives CDR1 SNHLY, CDR2 FYNNEI. DNA of the CDR3: TGTGCCAGCAGGCCCCGGATAGGTAGCGGCAAAAACAATGAGCAGTTCTTC. Amino acid sequence: CASRPRIGSGKNNEQFF.

The CDR3 DNA follows: TGCGCCAGCAGCCAAACTAGCGGGGGCCCGTGGGATACGCAGTATTTT. The encoded protein is CASSQTSGGPWDTQYF. The gene calls are TRBV5-1 and TRBJ2-3; 11 positions agree with TRBD2. V dropped 4 bases and J dropped 6; count of bases not matched to a gene: 10. The CDR3 spans 16 residues. Germline loops: CDR1 SGHRS, CDR2 YFSETQ.

This clone was detected only once. CDR3 sequence: CASSSGSSDTQYF. Written as DNA, the CDR3 is TGTGCCAGCTCTAGCGGGAGCTCAGATACGCAGTATTTT. The chain carries TRBV2 and TRBJ2-3; 10 bases agree with TRBD2. V trimming: 8 bases; J trimming: 4 bases; junction bases outside the gene matches: 3. The CDR3 covers 13 residues. CDR1 and CDR2 (germline): SNHLY, FYNNEI.

V and J are TRBV6-5 and TRBJ2-5; 11 nucleotides align to TRBD1. The CDR3 runs to 14 residues. Germline-derived CDR1 and CDR2 are MNHEY and SVGAGI. The junction had 9 bases not matched to a gene; V was cut back by 10 bases and J by 5 bases. This chain's CDR3 is CATRRTGGVETQYF. The CDR3 nucleotides are TGTGCCACAAGGAGGACAGGGGGCGTTGAGACCCAGTACTTC.

This clone was detected only once. The chain joins TRBV30 to TRBJ2-1, with TRBD2 matching 10 bases. The V gene end was trimmed by 0 bases and the J gene end by 0 bases; junction bases not matched to a gene: 8. The CDR3 length is 18 residues. The germline V gene encodes CDR1 GTSNPN and CDR2 SVGIG (reference sequence). The DNA of the CDR3 is TGTGCCTGGAGTGTACGGCTAGCGGGGGCGACCTCCTACAATGAGCAGTTCTTC. Translating it yields CAWSVRLAGATSYNEQFF.

The rearrangement uses TRBV6-1 and TRBJ2-2; perhaps D is TRBD1 or TRBD2 (5 bases each). The V and J ends lost 7 bases and 6 bases respectively, with 9 bases between them. CDR1 is MNHNS, CDR2 SASEGT, per germline. The CDR3 covers 12 residues. The CDR3 DNA reads as TGTGCCAGCACCCAGGGAGCCGGGGAGCTGTTTTTT. This encodes CASTQGAGELFF.

The rearrangement uses TRBV5-1 and TRBJ2-7, with 7 bases matching TRBD2. CDR3 length: 15 residues. Germline CDR1 SGHRS, CDR2 YFSETQ. The junction had 9 bases not matched to a gene; V was cut back by 0 bases and J by 6 bases. The CDR3: CASSLGGLVATEQYF. The CDR3 DNA reads as TGCGCCAGCAGCTTGGGAGGACTAGTTGCTACCGAGCAGTACTTC.

In DNA form, the CDR3 reads TGTGCCAGCAGCTTGGGAGGAATCTATGGCTACACCTTC. It yields the protein CASSLGGIYGYTF. V usage is TRBV5-6 and J usage is TRBJ1-2, with no clear D. Deletions cut 0 bases from V and 4 bases from J, with 7 bases between. CDR1 is SGHDT, CDR2 YYEEEE, per germline. This CDR3 has 13 residues.

CDR3 sequence (DNA): TGCGCCAGCAGCTTGGATGGGGCCATAGCATCCAATGAGCAGTTCTTC. This sequence encodes CASSLDGAIASNEQFF. The gene calls are TRBV5-1 and TRBJ2-1, with D perhaps TRBD1 (5 bases). In germline, CDR1 is SGHRS, CDR2 YFSETQ. Trimming took off 0 bases at V and 6 bases at J, with 16 bases between the two ends. This CDR3 spans 16 amino acids.

V gene TRBV27 combines with J gene TRBJ1-1, with a possible D match to TRBD1 (5 bases). Trimming removed 0 bases from V and 0 bases from J, with 14 bases in between. The CDR3 consists of 17 residues. Looked up from germline, CDR1 is MNHEY and CDR2 is SMNVEV (reference sequence). The CDR3 DNA reads as TGTGCCAGCAGTTTATCGCGGGGACGAAGTATGAACACTGAAGCTTTCTTT. It codes for CASSLSRGRSMNTEAFF.

With regard to this clone: This CDR3 is also generated by other DNA sequences in the sample. The chain uses TRBV28 and TRBJ2-5; D assignment may be TRBD1 or TRBD2 (6 bases each). The V gene lost 3 bases and the J gene lost 4 bases, with 12 bases spanning the gap. CDR3 length equals 14 residues. Germline CDR1 and CDR2: MDHEN and SYDVKM. As DNA, the CDR3 is TGTGCCAGCAGTTTGGGGGGCAGCGGAGAGACCCAGTACTTC. Residues: CASSLGGSGETQYF.

The genes are TRBV27 and TRBJ2-4, with D perhaps matching TRBD1 or TRBD2 (5 bases each). This CDR3 region has 13 residues. The V end lost 6 bases, the J end lost 4 bases, and 10 bases lay between the germline ends. Germline V gene sequence: CDR1 MNHEY, CDR2 SMNVEV (reference sequence). The CDR3 DNA follows: TGTGCCAGCAGCTGGGACGGAAAAAACATTCAGTACTTC. It yields the protein CASSWDGKNIQYF.

This chain uses TRBV6-5 with TRBJ2-7, with a tentative D call TRBD1 (6 bases). Trimming took off 0 bases at V and 10 bases at J, with 16 bases between the two ends. The germline V gene encodes CDR1 MNHEY and CDR2 SVGAGI. The CDR3 length is 14 residues. The CDR3 sequence: CASSYSGQTTKQYF. The CDR3 nucleotides read TGTGCCAGCAGTTACTCCGGACAGACTACGAAACAGTACTTC.

The chain is built from TRBV19 and TRBJ2-7; 8 bases match TRBD1. The germline V gene has CDR1 LNHDA and CDR2 SQIVND (reference sequence). After removal of 6 bases from V and 6 bases from J, the junction contained 10 bases not matched to a gene. The CDR3 consists of 14 residues. Here the CDR3 DNA reads TGTGCCAGTAGCCCCAGGGGGCAAGAACGCGAGCAGTACTTC. Protein product: CASSPRGQEREQYF. Together with reference TRBV19 and TRBJ2-7, the CDR3 gives the full variable domain: DGGITQSPKYLFRKEGQNVTLSCEQNLNHDAMYWYRQDPGQGLRLIYYSQIVNDFQKGDIAEGYSVSREKKESFPLTVTSAQKNPTAFYLCASSPRGQEREQYFGPGTRLTVT.

The chain uses TRBV6-5 and TRBJ2-1, with D uncertain. This CDR3 comprises 14 residues. Germline lookup yields CDR1 MNHEY and CDR2 SVGAGI. V dropped 6 bases and J dropped 0 bases, with 9 bases sitting between them. CDR3 DNA sequence: TGTGCCAGCAGAAAGTACAACTCCTACAATGAGCAGTTCTTC. It translates to CASRKYNSYNEQFF.

This clone has a single count. J is TRBJ2-2 and V is TRBV10-3; the match to TRBD2 covers 7 bases. Germline trimming cut 9 bases from V and 3 bases from J; bases unmatched to any gene: 4. Per germline, CDR1 ENHRY and CDR2 SYGVKD. This CDR3 region has 13 residues. The CDR3 reads CAMGLYDTGELFF. Here the CDR3 DNA reads TGTGCCATGGGACTATACGACACCGGGGAGCTGTTTTTT.

The chain has TRBV5-1 and TRBJ2-7; 13 bases line up with TRBD2. Germline CDR1 and CDR2: SGHRS and YFSETQ. The CDR3 has 18 residues. V shed 0 bases and J 3 bases; nucleotides not matched to a gene: 9. The CDR3, as DNA: TGCGCCAGCAGCTTGGAGACTAGCGGGAGGACCCAGAACTACGAGCAGTACTTC. Translating it yields CASSLETSGRTQNYEQYF.

The rearrangement uses TRBV7-9 and TRBJ1-2; 11 nucleotides line up with TRBD1. V dropped 4 bases and J dropped 7; count of bases not matched to a gene: 8. CDR1 is SEHNR, CDR2 FQNEAQ, per germline (reference sequence). This CDR3 spans 15 amino acids. CDR3 coding DNA: TGTGCCAGCAGCTCTGGACAGGGGGCGATGAGTGGCTACACCTTC. Translated, it gives CASSSGQGAMSGYTF.

The chain couples TRBV5-8 to TRBJ2-3; D is perhaps TRBD1 or TRBD2 (6 bases each). Trimming removed 0 bases from V and 0 bases from J, with 11 bases in between. The germline V gene has CDR1 SGHTS and CDR2 YDEGEE. CDR3 length: 16 residues. Here the CDR3 reads CASSLGLGGSTDTQYF. In nucleotides, the CDR3 is TGTGCCAGCAGCTTGGGACTAGGGGGTAGCACAGATACGCAGTATTTT.